A selection of T cell receptor beta chains follows, all from one sample in a study of blood T cell repertoires in COVID-19. Assay used: immunoSEQ multiplex PCR; TCRdb lists only in-frame clones, some missing. The sample records about 32,000 clones, about nine tenths being singletons. The sample was peripheral blood. The receptor set was obtained from a man aged 55 to 70 with acute or convalescent COVID-19. Both conserved end residues are part of each CDR3. The D gene is left open where the match is weak. Only part of the rows carry a size: once, few, many, or a class if the clone is expanded.

.	TRBJ1-1	TRBD1	TRBV30	CALTGQLYTEAFF	TGTGCCTTAACGGGACAGCTTTACACTGAAGCTTTCTTT
.	TRBJ1-2	TRBD1	TRBV6-5	CASSFNPTGGGYTF	TGTGCCAGCAGTTTCAACCCGACAGGGGGAGGCTACACCTTC
.	TRBJ1-2	.	TRBV12-2	CANYTRMRDNYGYTF	TGTGCGAATTATACCCGTATGCGGGACAACTATGGCTACACCTTC
.	TRBJ2-5	TRBD2	TRBV7-6	CASSLARRGFQETQYF	TGTGCCAGCAGCTTAGCGCGGCGGGGGTTCCAAGAGACCCAGTACTTC
.	TRBJ2-3	.	TRBV12-5	CASGKEATTDTQYF	TGTGCTAGTGGTAAGGAGGCCACCACAGATACGCAGTATTTT
.	TRBJ1-6	.	TRBV2	CASKPTGTQNSPLHF	TGTGCCAGCAAACCTACAGGGACGCAGAATTCACCCCTCCACTTT
.	TRBJ1-2	TRBD1	TRBV15	CATSRDGDRVGGYTF	TGTGCCACCAGCAGAGATGGGGACAGGGTTGGAGGCTACACCTTC
.	TRBJ2-1	.	TRBV6-1	CASSEVREDTPRAQFF	TGTGCCAGCAGTGAAGTTCGGGAAGACACTCCTCGGGCGCAGTTCTTC
once	TRBJ1-5	.	TRBV19	CASVDNSNQPQHF	TGTGCCAGTGTAGATAATTCCAATCAGCCCCAGCATTTT
.	TRBJ1-2	.	TRBV5-1	CASSLAGGSYGYTF	TGCGCCAGCAGCTTGGCCGGGGGGAGCTATGGCTACACCTTC
.	TRBJ2-3	.	TRBV5-1	CASSSVTADTQYF	TGCGCCAGCAGCTCAGTTACAGCAGATACGCAGTATTTT
.	TRBJ2-5	TRBD1	TRBV5-6	CASSLVGMTGGDQETQYF	TGTGCCAGCAGCTTGGTAGGGATGACAGGGGGCGACCAAGAGACCCAGTACTTC
.	TRBJ1-4	TRBD1	TRBV30	CAWSPGQALFF	TGTGCCTGGAGTCCCGGACAGGCGCTGTTTTTT
.	TRBJ2-5	TRBD1	TRBV5-4	CASSKTPGQGAETQYF	TGTGCCAGCAGCAAAACTCCGGGACAGGGGGCCGAGACCCAGTACTTC
.	TRBJ2-2	.	TRBV6-2/TRBV6-3	CASSYSPKSGELFF	TGTGCCAGCAGTTACTCTCCAAAATCCGGGGAGCTGTTTTTT
few	TRBJ2-7	.	TRBV24-1	CATSPGRGRIDEQYF	TGTGCCACCAGTCCCGGGAGGGGGCGCATCGACGAGCAGTACTTC
.	TRBJ2-5	TRBD1	TRBV2	CASSEDRGLETQYF	TGTGCCAGCAGCGAAGACAGGGGGCTGGAGACCCAGTACTTC
.	TRBJ2-1	TRBD1	TRBV27	CASKGTGFDEQFF	TGTGCCAGCAAAGGGACAGGGTTCGATGAGCAGTTCTTC
.	TRBJ2-3	TRBD2	TRBV24-1	CATSDSGTSGASTDTQYF	TGTGCCACCAGTGATTCCGGGACTAGCGGGGCTAGCACAGATACGCAGTATTTT
.	TRBJ1-1	.	TRBV27	CASSLSTVTPGGAFF	TGTGCCAGCAGTTTATCCACAGTGACTCCCGGCGGGGCTTTCTTT
.	TRBJ1-2	TRBD1	TRBV5-1	CASSLSGTGTYGYTF	TGCGCCAGCAGCTTATCCGGGACAGGGACCTATGGCTACACCTTC
.	TRBJ1-2	.	TRBV28	CASSPAVSGSRYGYTF	TGTGCCAGCAGTCCTGCTGTGAGTGGCAGCAGGTATGGCTACACCTTC
.	TRBJ1-1	.	TRBV2	CASSEGALFTEAFF	TGTGCCAGCAGTGAGGGGGCCCTCTTCACTGAAGCTTTCTTT
.	TRBJ2-7	TRBD2	TRBV7-2	CASRRTSGSYEQYF	TGTGCCAGCAGACGGACTAGCGGGAGCTACGAGCAGTACTTC
.	TRBJ1-6	.	TRBV5-8	CASSQTGLYNSPLHF	TGTGCCAGCAGCCAAACAGGGCTCTATAATTCACCCCTCCACTTT
.	TRBJ1-1	.	TRBV7-9	CASSLNSPNTEAFF	TGTGCCAGCAGCTTAAACAGCCCGAACACTGAAGCTTTCTTT
.	TRBJ1-2	.	TRBV11-1	CASSLEAESAYGYTF	TGTGCCAGCAGCTTAGAGGCGGAGTCGGCCTATGGCTACACCTTC
once	TRBJ2-1	TRBD1	TRBV12-5	CASGDGQGDNEQFF	TGTGCTAGTGGCGACGGACAGGGTGACAATGAGCAGTTCTTC
once	TRBJ1-6	TRBD1	TRBV19	CASSIGDRNSPLHF	TGTGCCAGTAGTATAGGGGACAGGAATTCACCCCTCCACTTT
.	TRBJ1-1	.	TRBV6-6	CASSQHLQGMNTEAFF	TGTGCCAGCAGTCAACATCTACAGGGCATGAACACTGAAGCTTTCTTT